What follows are 30 T cell receptor beta chains derived from one specimen sequenced in a study of control samples from healthy donors and cancer patients. Measured with immunoSEQ multiplex PCR; TCRdb has only the in-frame clones, and not every one. The data contain 95,000 to 150,000 clones, approximately 87% of them seen just once; the ten biggest clones take up 2.5% to 3.5%. Sample: blood. The receptors derive from a man in his 60s in good health.

This chain connects TRBV5-1 to TRBJ2-5; no reliable D call. Germline lookup yields CDR1 SGHRS and CDR2 YFSETQ. V was clipped by 2 bases and J by 2 bases, with 1 base between them. The CDR3 is 11 amino acids. CDR3 in amino acids: CASSFQETQYF. CDR3 bases: TGCGCCAGCAGCTTTCAAGAGACCCAGTACTTC.

This sequence joins TRBV2 and TRBJ1-5, with 9 bases matching TRBD1. Germline-derived CDR1 and CDR2 are SNHLY and FYNNEI. The CDR3 contains 15 residues. Germline trimming cut 6 bases from V and 1 base from J; bases unmatched to any gene: 4. Written as DNA, the CDR3 is TGTGCCAGCAGGGGACAGGGATTGAGCAATCAGCCCCAGCATTTT. It specifies CASRGQGLSNQPQHF.

In its sample, this clone was seen once. The chain is built from TRBV28 and TRBJ1-4; 9 bases are a match to TRBD1. CDR3 size: 13 residues. V dropped 11 bases and J dropped 4; count of bases not matched to a gene: 5. CDR1 and CDR2 from the germline V gene are MDHEN and SYDVKM. The DNA for the CDR3 is TGTGCCGGCCAGACAGGGGGTAATGAAAAACTGTTTTTT. It yields the protein CAGQTGGNEKLFF.

This chain joins TRBV3-1 (or the pseudogene TRBV3-2) and TRBJ2-7; D ambiguous. In germline, CDR1 is LGHDT, CDR2 YNNKEL (reference sequence). V was trimmed by 0 bases and J by 2 bases, leaving 8 bases between them. CDR3 size: 14 residues. The CDR3 protein is CASSQEPRPYEQYF. Here the CDR3 DNA reads TGTGCCAGCAGCCAAGAGCCCAGACCCTACGAGCAGTACTTC.

This clone was detected once. V gene TRBV14 combines with J gene TRBJ2-3; perhaps TRBD1 as D (6 bases). The V gene's germline CDR1 is SGHDN and CDR2 FVKESK. The CDR3 is made up of 16 amino acids. The V end lost 5 bases, the J end lost 1 base, and 16 bases lay between the germline ends. The CDR3: CASSRGDKFRTDTQYF. CDR3 DNA sequence: TGTGCCAGCAGCAGAGGGGACAAATTTCGCACAGATACGCAGTATTTT.

The chain employs TRBV7-2 and TRBJ1-2; D might be TRBD1 (6 bases). CDR3 size: 16 residues. Germline V gives CDR1 SGHTA, CDR2 FQGNSA. Trimming cost V 4 bases and J 4 bases, with 19 bases left between them. The CDR3 is CASSSGLQGATYGYTF. For the CDR3, the DNA is TGTGCCAGCAGCTCGGGCCTACAGGGTGCTACCTATGGCTACACCTTC.

The V call is TRBV28, the J call TRBJ2-1; TRBD2 matches 10 bases. J was trimmed by 6 bases and V by 10 bases; bases with no gene match: 9. In germline, CDR1 is MDHEN, CDR2 SYDVKM. This CDR3 spans 14 amino acids. The CDR3 loop reads CATRLAGAFNEQFF. Here the CDR3 DNA reads TGTGCCACCCGGCTAGCGGGGGCCTTCAATGAGCAGTTCTTC.

The J gene is TRBJ2-4, the V gene TRBV4-1; D is ambiguous. CDR3 length: 15 amino acids. Trimming stripped 0 bases from V and 5 bases from J, with 11 bases between. Germline loops: CDR1 MGHRA, CDR2 YSYEKL. Here the CDR3 reads CASSQEGPGENIQYF. The CDR3 nucleotides read TGCGCCAGCAGCCAAGAGGGTCCTGGGGAAAACATTCAGTACTTC.

The chain couples TRBV19 to TRBJ1-1, with D possibly TRBD1 on 5 matching bases. With 5 bases removed from V and 1 base from J, the gap between germline ends came to 14 bases. CDR3 length: 15 amino acids. The germline gives CDR1 LNHDA, CDR2 SQIVND (reference sequence). CDR3 DNA: TGTGCCAGTAGTGTTAGCCCAACAGGGAACACTGAAGCTTTCTTT. The encoded protein is CASSVSPTGNTEAFF.

The V gene is TRBV30, the J gene TRBJ1-5; unclear D gene. V lost 2 bases, J lost 4 bases, and 9 bases lay in between. The germline gives CDR1 GTSNPN, CDR2 SVGIG (reference sequence). This CDR3 is 13 amino acids long. CDR3 DNA: TGTGCCTGGAGTTCGGGCCCAAATCAGCCCCAGCATTTT. Translation gives CAWSSGPNQPQHF.

This rearrangement joins TRBV19 to TRBJ1-3; no reliable D call. The germline CDR1 and CDR2 sequences are LNHDA and SQIVND (reference sequence). CDR3 length: 14 amino acids. V was trimmed by 3 bases and J by 4 bases, leaving 10 bases between them. The CDR3 bases are TGTGCCAGTAGTATCGGGTCTTCCGGAAACACCATATATTTT. The encoded protein is CASSIGSSGNTIYF. Full variable domain (rest looked up from reference TRBV19 and TRBJ1-3): DGGITQSPKYLFRKEGQNVTLSCEQNLNHDAMYWYRQDPGQGLRLIYYSQIVNDFQKGDIAEGYSVSREKKESFPLTVTSAQKNPTAFYLCASSIGSSGNTIYFGEGSWLTVV.

This clone was detected once. The V and J genes are TRBV29-1 and TRBJ2-7; possible D gene TRBD1, 5 bases. The CDR3 has 12 amino acids. Trimming left V 4 bases short and J 4 bases short, with 11 bases between. Germline V gene data show CDR1 as SQVTM and CDR2 as ANQGSEA. The CDR3 region is CSVADSPYEQYF. The CDR3, as DNA: TGCAGCGTTGCTGACAGCCCATACGAGCAGTACTTC.

The chain couples TRBV12-3 or TRBV12-4 to TRBJ2-5; no reliable D call. This CDR3 contains 11 residues. V gave up 6 bases and J gave up 7 bases, with 9 bases separating them. CDR3 nucleotides: TGTGCCAGCAGCAAATCGGGGACCCAGTACTTC. Its translation is CASSKSGTQYF.

V gene TRBV5-1 combines with J gene TRBJ1-2; 8 nucleotides line up with TRBD1. V lost 6 bases to trimming and J lost 2 bases; unmatched junction nucleotides: 6. Germline loops: CDR1 SGHRS, CDR2 YFSETQ. This CDR3 spans 14 amino acids. This CDR3 reads CASTGQGANYGYTF. The CDR3 nucleotides are TGCGCCAGCACTGGGCAGGGGGCGAACTATGGCTACACCTTC.

There are a few counts of this clone. This sequence joins TRBV7-9 and TRBJ1-1; TRBD1 might be the D (6 bases). Trimming stripped 3 bases from V and 8 bases from J, with 16 bases between. Germline CDR1 and CDR2: SEHNR and FQNEAQ (reference sequence). CDR3 length: 14 amino acids. CDR3 loop: CASSFTGTLTEAFF. For the CDR3, the DNA is TGTGCCAGCAGCTTTACAGGGACTCTTACGGAAGCTTTCTTT. The whole variable domain, remainder taken from reference TRBV7-9 and TRBJ1-1, is DTGVSQNPRHKITKRGQNVTFRCDPISEHNRLYWYRQTLGQGPEFLTYFQNEAQLEKSRLLSDRFSAERPKGSFSTLEIQRTEQGDSAMYLCASSFTGTLTEAFFGQGTRLTVV.

The genes are TRBV6-5 and TRBJ2-5, with 12 nucleotides matching TRBD2. Germline V gene data show CDR1 as MNHEY and CDR2 as SVGAGI. J lost 4 bases, V lost 7 bases, and 4 bases had no gene match. The CDR3 is 14 amino acids. The CDR3 DNA reads as TGTGCCAGCAACCTAGCGGGGGGGACAGAGACCCAGTACTTC. Amino acids: CASNLAGGTETQYF.

V is TRBV6-5 and J is TRBJ1-1; 7 bases match TRBD1. J gave up 3 bases and V 5 bases, and 3 bases lay outside the gene matches. This CDR3 has 13 residues. Germline CDR1 is MNHEY and CDR2 is SVGAGI. CDR3 in amino acids: CASSRQGYTEAFF. CDR3 DNA: TGTGCCAGCAGTAGACAGGGATACACTGAAGCTTTCTTT.

The chain links TRBV7-2 to TRBJ2-3; the D call may be TRBD1 or TRBD2 (5 bases each). The germline gives CDR1 SGHTA, CDR2 FQGNSA. The CDR3 contains 15 residues. The germline V and J ends were trimmed by 4 bases and 1 base, with 12 bases remaining between them. The CDR3 DNA follows: TGTGCCAGCAGCTCGGGGCCTGATGGCACAGATACGCAGTATTTT. This codes for CASSSGPDGTDTQYF.

The rearrangement joins TRBV19 to TRBJ2-7; D may match TRBD1 or TRBD2 (5 bases each). This CDR3 region has 14 residues. Germline CDR1 LNHDA, CDR2 SQIVND (reference sequence). The V gene lost 7 bases and the J gene lost 3 bases, with 16 bases spanning the gap. CDR3: CASKYGRGNYEQYF. CDR3 in DNA: TGTGCCAGTAAATATGGCCGGGGCAACTACGAGCAGTACTTC.

The V gene is TRBV29-1, the J gene TRBJ1-4; TRBD1 agrees at 10 bases. The germline gives CDR1 SQVTM, CDR2 ANQGSEA. The CDR3 runs 13 residues. V lost 3 bases to trimming and J lost 6 bases; unmatched junction nucleotides: 1. CDR3: CSVETGGDEKLFF. The CDR3, as DNA: TGCAGCGTTGAGACAGGGGGCGATGAAAAACTGTTTTTT.

The chain is built from TRBV18 and TRBJ2-7; a weak D match, TRBD2 (6 bases). The germline V gene encodes CDR1 KGHSH and CDR2 LQKENI. The CDR3 consists of 11 residues. V was clipped by 3 bases and J by 6 bases, with 6 bases between them. CDR3 sequence (DNA): TGTGCCAGCTCACCCGGGAGCGAGCAGTACTTC. As protein: CASSPGSEQYF.

V and J are TRBV10-3 and TRBJ1-1, with D possibly being TRBD1 (6 bases). Germline V gene sequence: CDR1 ENHRY, CDR2 SYGVKD. The V end lost 6 bases, the J end lost 4 bases, and 15 bases lay between the germline ends. The CDR3 covers 14 residues. CDR3 DNA sequence: TGTGCCATCAGCAAGTCGGACAGTACCACTGAAGCTTTCTTT. Its protein is CAISKSDSTTEAFF.

The gene calls are TRBV6-5 and TRBJ1-2; weak D call: TRBD1 (5 bases). Germline V gene sequence: CDR1 MNHEY, CDR2 SVGAGI. With 7 bases removed from V and 3 bases from J, the gap between germline ends came to 15 bases. The CDR3 covers 14 residues. CDR3 amino acids: CASTLDRSHYGYTF. In DNA, the CDR3 is TGTGCCAGCACCCTAGACAGAAGCCACTATGGCTACACCTTC.

The chain joins TRBV5-1 to TRBJ1-2; TRBD1 matches 11 bases. Germline lookup yields CDR1 SGHRS and CDR2 YFSETQ. V lost 4 bases and J lost 5; bases outside the gene matches: 4. This CDR3 comprises 14 residues. The CDR3 region has the DNA TGCGCCAGCAGCAAGGACAGGGGGCTTTATGGCTACACCTTC. Protein product: CASSKDRGLYGYTF.

This clone was recorded a few times. V and J are TRBV6-6 and TRBJ1-6, with no clear D. V lost 5 bases, J lost 7 bases, and 12 bases lay in between. Germline values: CDR1 MNHNY, CDR2 SVGAGI (reference sequence). This CDR3 is 14 amino acids long. The CDR3, as DNA: TGTGCCAGCAGTGGCCGGGCCCCGAATTCACCCCTCCACTTT. This encodes CASSGRAPNSPLHF.

The V gene is TRBV29-1, the J gene TRBJ2-5; TRBD1 or TRBD2 may be the D gene (7 bases each). Germline V lookup: CDR1 SQVTM, CDR2 ANQGSEA. The CDR3 contains 13 residues. The V and J ends lost 4 bases and 5 bases respectively, with 14 bases between them. CDR3: CSVGQGGRETQYF. CDR3 nucleotides: TGCAGCGTTGGACAGGGAGGGAGGGAGACCCAGTACTTC.

The genes are TRBV6-1 and TRBJ1-6; D unclear. V was shortened by 0 bases and J by 6 bases, with 9 bases between the two germline ends. CDR1 MNHNS and CDR2 SASEGT come from the germline V gene. This CDR3 spans 15 amino acids. CDR3 nucleotide sequence: TGTGCCAGCAGTGAAGCCTCCAGGAGTAATTCACCCCTCCACTTT. The encoded protein is CASSEASRSNSPLHF.

The chain uses TRBV3-1 (or the pseudogene TRBV3-2) and TRBJ2-5; 8 bases are shared with TRBD2. The ends lost 4 bases at V and 9 bases at J; junction bases unmatched: 4. The CDR3 covers 12 residues. CDR1 and CDR2 (germline): LGHDT, YNNKEL (reference sequence). The CDR3 nucleotides are TGTGCCAGCAGCCGCTCGGGGGGGGCCCAGTACTTC. It specifies CASSRSGGAQYF.

Of note for this clone: At one boundary the junction diverges from the germline segment, which might be a read error. V and J are TRBV11-3 and TRBJ2-3; 9 positions agree with TRBD2. CDR1 and CDR2 (germline): SGHNT, YENEEA. CDR3 length: 15 residues. CDR3 amino acids: CASSFAGGPADTQYF. The CDR3 nucleotides are TGTGCCAGCAGCTTTGCGGGGGGGCCGGCAGATACACAGTATTTT.

The CDR3: CAISESVAIPNTEAFF. CDR3 bases: TGTGCCATCAGTGAGTCCGTAGCAATCCCTAACACTGAAGCTTTCTTT. The chain is built from TRBV10-3 and TRBJ1-1; D call uncertain. Germline V gene sequence: CDR1 ENHRY, CDR2 SYGVKD. The CDR3 sequence is 16 residues long. V shed 0 bases and J shed 2 bases, with 13 bases lying between them.